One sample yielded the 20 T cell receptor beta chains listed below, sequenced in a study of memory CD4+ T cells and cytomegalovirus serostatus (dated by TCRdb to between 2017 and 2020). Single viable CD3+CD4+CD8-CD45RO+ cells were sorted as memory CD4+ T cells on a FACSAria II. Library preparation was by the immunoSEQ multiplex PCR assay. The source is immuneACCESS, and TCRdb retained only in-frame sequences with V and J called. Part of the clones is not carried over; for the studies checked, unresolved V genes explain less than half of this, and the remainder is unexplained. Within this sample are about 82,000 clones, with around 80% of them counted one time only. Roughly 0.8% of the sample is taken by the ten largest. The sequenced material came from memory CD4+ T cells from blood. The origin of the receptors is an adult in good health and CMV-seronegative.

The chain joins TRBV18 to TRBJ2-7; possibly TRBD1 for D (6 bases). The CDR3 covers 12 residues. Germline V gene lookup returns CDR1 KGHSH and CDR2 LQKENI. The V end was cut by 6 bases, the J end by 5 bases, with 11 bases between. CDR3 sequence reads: CASSTGFNEQYF. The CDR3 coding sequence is TGTGCCAGCTCTACAGGGTTCAACGAGCAGTACTTC.

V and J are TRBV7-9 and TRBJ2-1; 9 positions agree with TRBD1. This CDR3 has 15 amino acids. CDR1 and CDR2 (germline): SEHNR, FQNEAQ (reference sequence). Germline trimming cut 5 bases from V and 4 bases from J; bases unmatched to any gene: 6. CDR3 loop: CASSPRDRVYNEQFF. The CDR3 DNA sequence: TGTGCCAGCAGCCCCCGGGACAGGGTGTACAATGAGCAGTTCTTC.

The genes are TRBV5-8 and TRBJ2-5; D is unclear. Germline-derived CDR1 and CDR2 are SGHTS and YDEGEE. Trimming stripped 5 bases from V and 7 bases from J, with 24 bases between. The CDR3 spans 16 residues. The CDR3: CASSSLRTSGVRTQYF. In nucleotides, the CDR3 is TGTGCCAGCAGTTCACTCCGGACCAGTGGGGTTCGGACCCAGTACTTC.

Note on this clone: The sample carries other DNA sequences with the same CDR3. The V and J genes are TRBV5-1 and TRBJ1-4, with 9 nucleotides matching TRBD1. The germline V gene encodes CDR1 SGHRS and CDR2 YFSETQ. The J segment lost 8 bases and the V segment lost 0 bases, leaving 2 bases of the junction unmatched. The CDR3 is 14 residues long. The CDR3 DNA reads TGCGCCAGCAGCTTGGGACAGGGGGGGGAAAAACTGTTTTTT. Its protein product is CASSLGQGGEKLFF. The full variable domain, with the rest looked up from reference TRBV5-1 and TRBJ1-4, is KAGVTQTPRYLIKTRGQQVTLSCSPISGHRSVSWYQQTPGQGLQFLFEYFSETQRNKGNFPGRFSGRQFSNSRSEMNVSTLELGDSALYLCASSLGQGGEKLFFGSGTQLSVL.

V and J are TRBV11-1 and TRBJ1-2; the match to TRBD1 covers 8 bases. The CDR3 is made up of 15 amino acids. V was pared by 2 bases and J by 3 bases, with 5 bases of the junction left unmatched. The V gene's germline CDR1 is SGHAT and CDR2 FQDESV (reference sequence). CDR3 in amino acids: CASSLLTGAHYGYTF. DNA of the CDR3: TGTGCCAGCAGCTTATTGACAGGGGCCCACTATGGCTACACCTTC.

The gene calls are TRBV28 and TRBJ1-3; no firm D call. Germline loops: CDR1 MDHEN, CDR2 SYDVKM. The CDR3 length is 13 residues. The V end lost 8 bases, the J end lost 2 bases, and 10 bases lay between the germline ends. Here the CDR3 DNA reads TGTGCCAGCGGAATTGGGCCTGGAAACACCATATATTTT. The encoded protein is CASGIGPGNTIYF.

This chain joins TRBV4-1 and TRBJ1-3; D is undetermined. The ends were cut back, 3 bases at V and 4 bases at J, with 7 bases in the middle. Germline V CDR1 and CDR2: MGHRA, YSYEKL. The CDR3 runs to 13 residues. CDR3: CASSHPTGNTIYF. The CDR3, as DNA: TGCGCCAGCAGCCATCCCACAGGAAACACCATATATTTT.

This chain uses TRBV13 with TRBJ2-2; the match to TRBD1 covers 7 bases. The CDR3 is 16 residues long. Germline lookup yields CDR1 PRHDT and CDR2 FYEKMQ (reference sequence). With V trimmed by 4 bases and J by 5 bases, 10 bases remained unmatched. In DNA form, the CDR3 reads TGTGCCAGCAGCTCCTTCCAGACAGGGCCTACCGGGGAGCTGTTTTTT. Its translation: CASSSFQTGPTGELFF.

The CDR3 DNA follows: TGTGCCAGCGGGCCCCCTAGACAGGGGGGTGATGAAAAACTGTTTTTT. This gives the protein CASGPPRQGGDEKLFF. This chain joins TRBV19 and TRBJ1-4, with 9 nucleotides matching TRBD1. The germline gives CDR1 LNHDA, CDR2 SQIVND (reference sequence). The V and J ends lost 9 bases and 6 bases, in that order; junction bases with no gene match: 14. The CDR3 length is 16 residues.

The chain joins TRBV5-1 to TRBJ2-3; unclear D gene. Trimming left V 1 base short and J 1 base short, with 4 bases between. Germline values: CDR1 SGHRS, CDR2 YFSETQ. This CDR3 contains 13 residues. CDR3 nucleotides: TGCGCCAGCAGCTTGTACCGCACAGATACGCAGTATTTT. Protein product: CASSLYRTDTQYF.

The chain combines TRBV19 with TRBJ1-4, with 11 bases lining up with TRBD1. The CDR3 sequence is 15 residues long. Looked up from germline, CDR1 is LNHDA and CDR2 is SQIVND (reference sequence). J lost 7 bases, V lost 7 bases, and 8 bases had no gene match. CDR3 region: CASNPGGTGGEKLFF. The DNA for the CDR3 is TGTGCCAGTAATCCCGGTGGGACAGGGGGTGAAAAACTGTTTTTT.

The CDR3 nucleotides are TGTGCCAGCAGCTTAGCGGAGGGGGCTGACACCGGGGAGCTGTTTTTT. This sequence encodes CASSLAEGADTGELFF. This rearrangement joins TRBV7-9 to TRBJ2-2; possible D gene TRBD1, 7 bases. The CDR3 contains 16 residues. The germline CDR1 and CDR2 sequences are SEHNR and FQNEAQ (reference sequence). The V gene lost 0 bases and the J gene lost 3 bases, with 11 bases spanning the gap. The full variable domain, its missing parts supplied by reference TRBV7-9 and TRBJ2-2, is DTGVSQNPRHKITKRGQNVTFRCDPISEHNRLYWYRQTLGQGPEFLTYFQNEAQLEKSRLLSDRFSAERPKGSFSTLEIQRTEQGDSAMYLCASSLAEGADTGELFFGEGSRLTVL.

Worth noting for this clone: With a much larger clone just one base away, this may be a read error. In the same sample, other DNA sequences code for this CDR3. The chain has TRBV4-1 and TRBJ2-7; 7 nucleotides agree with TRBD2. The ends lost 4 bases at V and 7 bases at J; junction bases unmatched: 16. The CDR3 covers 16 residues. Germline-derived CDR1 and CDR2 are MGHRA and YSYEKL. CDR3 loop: CASSRSGLVELNEQYF. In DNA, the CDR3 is TGCGCCAGCAGCCGGTCAGGACTAGTTGAGTTGAATGAGCAGTACTTC.

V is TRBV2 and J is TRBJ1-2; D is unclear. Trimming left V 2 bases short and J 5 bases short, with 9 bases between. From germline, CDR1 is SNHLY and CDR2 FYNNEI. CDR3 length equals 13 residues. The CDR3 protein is CASSELGRYGYTF. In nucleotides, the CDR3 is TGTGCCAGCAGTGAACTGGGTCGGTATGGCTACACCTTC.

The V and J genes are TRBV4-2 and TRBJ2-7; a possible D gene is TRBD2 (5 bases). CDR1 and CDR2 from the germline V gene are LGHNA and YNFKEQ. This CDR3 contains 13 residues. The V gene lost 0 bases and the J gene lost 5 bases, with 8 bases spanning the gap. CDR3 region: CASSQDPEDEQYF. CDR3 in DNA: TGTGCCAGCAGCCAAGATCCGGAGGACGAGCAGTACTTC.

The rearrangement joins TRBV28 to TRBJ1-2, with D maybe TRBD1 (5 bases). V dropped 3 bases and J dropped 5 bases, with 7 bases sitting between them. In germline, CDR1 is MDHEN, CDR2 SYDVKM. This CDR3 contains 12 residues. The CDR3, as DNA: TGTGCCAGCAGTTTTGAGGGGTATGGCTACACCTTC. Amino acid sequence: CASSFEGYGYTF.

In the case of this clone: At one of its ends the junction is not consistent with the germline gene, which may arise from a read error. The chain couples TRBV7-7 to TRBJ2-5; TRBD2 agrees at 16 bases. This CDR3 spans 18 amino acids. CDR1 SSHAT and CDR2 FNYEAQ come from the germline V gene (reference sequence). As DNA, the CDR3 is TGTGCTAGCAGCCCGGGACTAGCGGGGGGGCCCACCAAAGAGACCCAGTACTTC. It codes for CASSPGLAGGPTKETQYF.

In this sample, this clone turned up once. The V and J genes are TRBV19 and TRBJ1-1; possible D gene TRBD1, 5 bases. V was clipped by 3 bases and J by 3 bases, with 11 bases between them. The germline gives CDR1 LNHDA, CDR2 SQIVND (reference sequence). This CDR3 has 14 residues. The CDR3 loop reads CASSIGTADTEAFF. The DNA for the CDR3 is TGTGCCAGTAGTATCGGGACGGCAGACACTGAAGCTTTCTTT. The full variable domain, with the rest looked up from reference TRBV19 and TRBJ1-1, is DGGITQSPKYLFRKEGQNVTLSCEQNLNHDAMYWYRQDPGQGLRLIYYSQIVNDFQKGDIAEGYSVSREKKESFPLTVTSAQKNPTAFYLCASSIGTADTEAFFGQGTRLTVV.

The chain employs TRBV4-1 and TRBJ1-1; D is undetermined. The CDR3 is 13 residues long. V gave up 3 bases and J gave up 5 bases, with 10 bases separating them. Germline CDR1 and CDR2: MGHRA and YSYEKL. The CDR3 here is CASSHGRGTEAFF. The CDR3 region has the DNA TGCGCCAGCAGCCACGGACGGGGAACTGAAGCTTTCTTT.

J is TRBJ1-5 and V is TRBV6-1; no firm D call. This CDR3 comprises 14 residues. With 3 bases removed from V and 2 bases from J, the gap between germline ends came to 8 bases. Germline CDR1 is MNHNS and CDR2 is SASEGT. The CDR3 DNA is TGTGCCAGCAGTGACCAGCCCGGCAATCAGCCCCAGCATTTT. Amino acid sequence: CASSDQPGNQPQHF.